This T cell receptor beta chain was identified in a study of blood T cell repertoires in COVID-19. About the research overall: Sources were T cells, B-cell-depleted T cells, or PBMCs; the material itself was cDNA or gDNA.

This clone was counted once. TCRdb's copy holds only in-frame clones and misses some; the assay was immunoSEQ multiplex PCR. The table shows some 210,000 clones, with 75% to 85% occurring only once. Living in 24 US areas, the participants were between roughly 18 and 89 years of age. Clinical history as reported by participants underpinned cohort assignment. Germline lookup yields CDR1 SGDLS and CDR2 YYNGEE. V lost 0 bases and J lost 3, with 16 bases in between. This CDR3 contains 17 residues. Sequencing used PBMCs or T cells enriched from blood (not recorded which). The sequence was collected from a man under 40 with acute COVID-19. V gene TRBV9 combines with J gene TRBJ1-5, with D uncertain. CDR3 nucleotide sequence: TGTGCCAGCAGCGTAGGACTCACCAACAATCCCAATCAGCCCCAGCATTTT. This encodes CASSVGLTNNPNQPQHF.